Shown below are 25 T cell receptor beta chains from a single sample sequenced in a study of blood T cell repertoires in COVID-19. Only in-frame clones appear in the TCRdb table, and some are missing; sequencing was by immunoSEQ multiplex PCR. The sample carries some 48,000 clones, approximately 82% recorded once. Material: peripheral blood. These receptors came from a human donor in a cohort sampled during active COVID-19.

The chain combines TRBV23-1 with TRBJ2-7; the D is unclear. TRBV23-1 is classed as an ORF, of uncertain function. The CDR3 runs to 9 residues. Deletions cut 7 bases from V and 9 bases from J, with 7 bases between. The CDR3 region has the DNA TGCGCCAGCACTCTCGGGCAGTACTTC. This sequence encodes CASTLGQYF.

This chain joins TRBV27 and TRBJ1-5, with D possibly being TRBD1 (5 bases). The CDR3 runs 14 residues. V dropped 3 bases and J dropped 7 bases, with 13 bases sitting between them. Germline-derived CDR1 and CDR2 are MNHEY and SMNVEV (reference sequence). CDR3 in DNA: TGTGCCAGCAGTTTTGGGGGAGGACGACAGCCCCAGCATTTT. It is translated as CASSFGGGRQPQHF.

The rearrangement uses TRBV19 and TRBJ1-5, with D hard to call. Germline V gene data show CDR1 as LNHDA and CDR2 as SQIVND (reference sequence). This CDR3 is 13 amino acids long. Trimming pared 9 bases from V and 7 bases from J, leaving 16 bases between. CDR3: CASGLLGYQPQHF. The CDR3 DNA follows: TGTGCCAGCGGACTTTTAGGGTACCAGCCCCAGCATTTT.

This clone was seen once. The chain links TRBV7-9 to TRBJ1-1; 11 nucleotides align to TRBD1. This CDR3 comprises 17 residues. The V segment lost 2 bases and the J segment 0 bases; nucleotides outside the gene matches: 5. Germline-derived CDR1 and CDR2 are SEHNR and FQNEAQ (reference sequence). CDR3 sequence: CASSLLGQGALNTEAFF. CDR3 coding DNA: TGTGCCAGCAGCTTACTCGGACAGGGGGCGTTGAACACTGAAGCTTTCTTT. Together with reference TRBV7-9 and TRBJ1-1, the CDR3 gives the full variable domain: DTGVSQNPRHKITKRGQNVTFRCDPISEHNRLYWYRQTLGQGPEFLTYFQNEAQLEKSRLLSDRFSAERPKGSFSTLEIQRTEQGDSAMYLCASSLLGQGALNTEAFFGQGTRLTVV.

The V and J genes are TRBV5-1 and TRBJ1-1; 7 bases map to TRBD1. The CDR3 extends over 16 amino acids. The germline V gene has CDR1 SGHRS and CDR2 YFSETQ. After removal of 4 bases from V and 0 bases from J, the junction contained 9 bases not matched to a gene. The CDR3 region is CASSTTGFGMNTEAFF. CDR3 in DNA: TGCGCCAGCAGCACGACAGGGTTTGGAATGAACACTGAAGCTTTCTTT.

The V call is TRBV9, the J call TRBJ2-4; 7 nucleotides align to TRBD2. There are 16 residues in the CDR3. Trimming removed 3 bases from V and 9 bases from J; junction bases left unmatched: 15. Germline lookup yields CDR1 SGDLS and CDR2 YYNGEE. CDR3 sequence (DNA): TGTGCCAGCAGCGAGCCGGGGGGAGGGGCCAGCGGCATTCAGTACTTC. This sequence encodes CASSEPGGGASGIQYF.

The chain uses TRBV7-2 and TRBJ2-3, with 11 bases aligning to TRBD2. CDR3 length: 14 amino acids. Unmatched junction bases numbered 6, after V lost 5 bases and J lost 8 bases. Germline-derived CDR1 and CDR2 are SGHTA and FQGNSA. The CDR3 nucleotides are TGTGCCAGCAGCCCAGTAGCGGGGGGGCTTACGCAGTATTTT. Translating it yields CASSPVAGGLTQYF. The entire variable domain, with the rest obtained from reference TRBV7-2 and TRBJ2-3, is as follows: GAGVSQSPSNKVTEKGKDVELRCDPISGHTALYWYRQSLGQGLEFLIYFQGNSAPDKSGLPSDRFSAERTGGSVSTLTIQRTQQEDSAVYLCASSPVAGGLTQYFGPGTRLTVL.

This clone was observed a single time. This rearrangement joins TRBV4-1 to TRBJ2-3; TRBD1 might be the D (6 bases). The length of the CDR3 is 15 residues. Germline V gene lookup returns CDR1 MGHRA and CDR2 YSYEKL. The V and J ends lost 1 base and 2 bases respectively, with 10 bases between them. In DNA, the CDR3 is TGCGCCAGCAGCCAAGTCACAGGGCCCACAGATACGCAGTATTTT. Translated: CASSQVTGPTDTQYF.

The chain has TRBV5-6 and TRBJ2-7; unclear D gene. The CDR3 has 12 residues. The V gene's germline CDR1 is SGHDT and CDR2 YYEEEE. Trimming stripped 1 base from V and 6 bases from J, with 8 bases between. The CDR3 DNA is TGTGCCAGCAGCTTGTATGTTTCCGAGCAGTACTTC. Its translation is CASSLYVSEQYF.

This clone was picked up a small number of times. The V and J genes are TRBV11-3 and TRBJ2-7; a possible D gene is TRBD1 (5 bases). The CDR3 contains 14 residues. Trimming removed 5 bases at V and 2 bases at J, with 13 bases between. Germline loops: CDR1 SGHNT, CDR2 YENEEA. CDR3 DNA sequence: TGTGCCAGCAGCCCCTTCAGGGCCCCCTACGAGCAGTACTTC. This encodes CASSPFRAPYEQYF.

This clone was seen once. This chain uses TRBV3-1 (or the pseudogene TRBV3-2) with TRBJ2-3; D may be TRBD2 (6 bases). This CDR3 has 14 amino acids. The germline V and J ends were trimmed by 3 bases and 6 bases, with 13 bases remaining between them. The germline V gene encodes CDR1 LGHDT and CDR2 YNNKEL (reference sequence). CDR3 nucleotide sequence: TGTGCCAGCAGCCAGTTCGGGGGTAAGGATACGCAGTATTTT. Amino acid sequence: CASSQFGGKDTQYF.

This clone has a single count. The chain joins TRBV24-1 to TRBJ2-7; a weak D match, TRBD2 (5 bases). Trimming cost V 9 bases and J 2 bases, with 7 bases left between them. The CDR3 is made up of 11 amino acids. Germline lookup yields CDR1 KGHDR and CDR2 SFDVKD. DNA for the CDR3: TGTGCCACCTACGGGGCCTACGAGCAGTACTTC. Residues: CATYGAYEQYF.

This clone was recorded a few times. Because it lacks the conserved phenylalanine or tryptophan at the end, this CDR3 is likely a read error. The DNA is left out, because the CDR3 cannot be placed on it with certainty; the CDR3 is given as TCRdb lists it. This sequence joins TRBV7-9 and TRBJ2-7; the table's D call, TRBD2, was not checked against the DNA. Per the germline V gene, CDR1 is SEHNR and CDR2 is FQNEAQ (reference sequence). The CDR3 has 14 amino acids, counting both end residues. CDR3 amino acids: CASSLSGGESDFRL.

The J gene is TRBJ2-6, the V gene TRBV5-8, with D possibly matching TRBD1 (5 bases). Germline V gene data show CDR1 as SGHTS and CDR2 as YDEGEE. This CDR3 spans 13 amino acids. V gave up 9 bases and J gave up 7 bases, with 14 bases separating them. CDR3 loop: CATPGYNANVLTF. Here the CDR3 DNA reads TGTGCCACCCCAGGGTATAACGCCAACGTCCTGACTTTC.

The chain combines TRBV9 with TRBJ2-2; 7 positions match TRBD1. Germline trimming cut 4 bases from V and 7 bases from J; bases unmatched to any gene: 13. Looked up from germline, CDR1 is SGDLS and CDR2 is YYNGEE. The CDR3 loop spans 16 amino acids. The DNA of the CDR3 is TGTGCCAGCAGCTCCCCGACAGGGCCGGTAGGCGGGGAGCTGTTTTTT. Translation: CASSSPTGPVGGELFF. Filled out from reference TRBV9 and TRBJ2-2, the complete variable domain reads DSGVTQTPKHLITATGQRVTLRCSPRSGDLSVYWYQQSLDQGLQFLIQYYNGEERAKGNILERFSAQQFPDLHSELNLSSLELGDSALYFCASSSPTGPVGGELFFGEGSRLTVL.

This chain connects TRBV10-3 to TRBJ1-2; D possibly corresponds to TRBD1 (6 bases). This CDR3 is built from 14 residues. The V gene's germline CDR1 is ENHRY and CDR2 SYGVKD. V dropped 3 bases and J dropped 4 bases, with 12 bases sitting between them. The CDR3 DNA sequence: TGTGCCATCAGTGAACAGGGTATTGGCTATGGCTACACCTTC. Amino acid sequence: CAISEQGIGYGYTF.

The chain uses TRBV3-1 (or the pseudogene TRBV3-2) and TRBJ2-2; TRBD2 agrees at 7 bases. This CDR3 is built from 14 residues. J gave up 3 bases and V 4 bases, and 2 bases lay outside the gene matches. Germline assignment: CDR1 LGHDT and CDR2 YNNKEL (reference sequence). The CDR3 reads CASSPGGYTGELFF. The CDR3 DNA follows: TGTGCCAGCAGCCCCGGGGGGTACACCGGGGAGCTGTTTTTT.

This rearrangement joins TRBV5-1 to TRBJ2-1; 8 bases are a match to TRBD2. Germline-derived CDR1 and CDR2 are SGHRS and YFSETQ. J lost 4 bases, V lost 5 bases, and 5 bases had no gene match. The CDR3 sequence is 14 residues long. CDR3 DNA: TGCGCCAGCAGTACGTCTAGCGGGTACAATGAGCAGTTCTTC. Encoded protein: CASSTSSGYNEQFF. Combining the CDR3 with reference TRBV5-1 and TRBJ2-1 gives the whole variable domain KAGVTQTPRYLIKTRGQQVTLSCSPISGHRSVSWYQQTPGQGLQFLFEYFSETQRNKGNFPGRFSGRQFSNSRSEMNVSTLELGDSALYLCASSTSSGYNEQFFGPGTRLTVL.

The chain carries TRBV4-1 and TRBJ1-2; TRBD1 is a possible D gene (5 bases). Deletions cut 3 bases from V and 6 bases from J, with 14 bases between. The CDR3 has 14 residues. Per the germline V gene, CDR1 is MGHRA and CDR2 is YSYEKL. CDR3 DNA sequence: TGCGCCAGCAGCCAGTTCGGTTCAGGGAATGGCTACACCTTC. As protein: CASSQFGSGNGYTF.

The chain joins TRBV6-5 to TRBJ2-5, with a possible D match to TRBD1 (5 bases). Germline assignment: CDR1 MNHEY and CDR2 SVGAGI. This CDR3 comprises 12 residues. V was trimmed by 8 bases and J by 4 bases, leaving 11 bases between them. The CDR3 nucleotides read TGTGCCAGCGGATCGACAGTAGAGACCCAGTACTTC. Translated: CASGSTVETQYF.

As concerns this clone: Other DNA sequences in the same sample also yield this CDR3. CDR3 in amino acids: CASSDSSRGTEAFF. DNA for the CDR3: TGTGCCAGCAGTGACTCGAGTCGGGGGACTGAAGCTTTCTTT. The genes are TRBV6-4 and TRBJ1-1; tentative D call: TRBD1 (5 bases). The CDR3 covers 14 residues. Between the trimmed V and J ends, which lost 0 bases and 5 bases, there was a span of 10 bases. Germline V lookup: CDR1 MRHNA, CDR2 SNTAGT.

The chain couples TRBV7-9 to TRBJ1-6; D might be TRBD1 (6 bases). This CDR3 contains 12 residues. The germline V and J ends were trimmed by 8 bases and 8 bases, with 10 bases remaining between them. Germline V gene data show CDR1 as SEHNR and CDR2 as FQNEAQ (reference sequence). This CDR3 reads CASGQTYSPLHF. The CDR3 DNA reads TGTGCCAGCGGACAGACCTATTCACCCCTCCACTTT. The full variable domain, completed using reference TRBV7-9 and TRBJ1-6, is DTGVSQNPRHKITKRGQNVTFRCDPISEHNRLYWYRQTLGQGPEFLTYFQNEAQLEKSRLLSDRFSAERPKGSFSTLEIQRTEQGDSAMYLCASGQTYSPLHFGNGTRLTVT.

This clone was detected only once. The chain links TRBV24-1 to TRBJ2-2; TRBD2 agrees at 10 bases. CDR1 is KGHDR and CDR2 is SFDVKD in the germline V gene. Losses at the gene ends were 3 bases for V and 4 bases for J; bases not matched to a gene: 4. The CDR3 contains 16 residues. CDR3 loop: CATSDPSGGRTGELFF. The DNA for the CDR3 is TGTGCCACCAGTGATCCTAGCGGGGGACGCACCGGGGAGCTGTTTTTT.

This rearrangement joins TRBV18 to TRBJ2-3; 9 bases are a match to TRBD2. Germline V gives CDR1 KGHSH, CDR2 LQKENI. This CDR3 has 20 residues. J was trimmed by 1 base and V by 5 bases; bases with no gene match: 19. Here the CDR3 reads CASSKGPLRAGGSGTDTQYF. The CDR3 nucleotides are TGTGCCAGCTCAAAAGGACCACTTCGAGCGGGGGGTAGCGGCACAGATACGCAGTATTTT.

The rearrangement uses TRBV5-4 and TRBJ1-6; 7 bases fit TRBD1. CDR1 is SGHNT and CDR2 is YYREEE in the germline V gene (reference sequence). This CDR3 comprises 16 residues. V lost 4 bases, J lost 9 bases, and 13 bases stayed unmatched. The CDR3 reads CASSGQQGISGSPLHF. For the CDR3, the DNA is TGTGCCAGCAGCGGACAACAGGGGATTTCGGGTTCACCCCTCCACTTT.